The rows below give T cell receptor beta chains drawn from one sample of a study of cytomegalovirus exposure and HLA in healthy donors. Profiled with immunoSEQ multiplex PCR; TCRdb holds only in-frame clones, not every one. The sample consists of under 200,000 clones, 68% of them appearing once. The material sequenced was PBMCs. The receptors stem from a man aged 45-60 years in good health and CMV-seronegative. Both conserved end residues are part of each CDR3. D genes are given only for firm matches. Expanded clones are given a class, and other clones once, few, many or no size at all.

V gene: TRBV28
J gene: TRBJ2-7
D gene: TRBD1
clone size: NA
CDR3 protein: CASSLPGTGGHEQYF
CDR3 DNA: TGTGCCAGCAGCCTCCCCGGGACAGGGGGCCACGAGCAGTACTTC

V gene: TRBV7-9
J gene: TRBJ2-3
D gene: NA
clone size: once
CDR3 protein: CASSLDRSTDTQYF
CDR3 DNA: TGTGCCAGCAGCTTAGACAGGAGCACAGATACGCAGTATTTT

V gene: TRBV18
J gene: TRBJ1-3
D gene: TRBD1
clone size: once
CDR3 protein: CASSPRTGVKGNTIYF
CDR3 DNA: TGTGCCAGCTCACCACGCACAGGGGTAAAGGGAAACACCATATATTTT

V gene: TRBV6-1
J gene: TRBJ1-3
D gene: NA
clone size: few
CDR3 protein: CASSEQGSGNTIYF
CDR3 DNA: TGTGCCAGCAGTGAACAGGGCTCTGGAAACACCATATATTTT

V gene: TRBV5-1
J gene: TRBJ1-1
D gene: TRBD1
clone size: NA
CDR3 protein: CASSLQGDSTEAFF
CDR3 DNA: TGCGCCAGCAGCCTTCAGGGGGATAGCACTGAAGCTTTCTTT

V gene: TRBV4-1
J gene: TRBJ2-7
D gene: TRBD1
clone size: NA
CDR3 protein: CASSPGQFSYEQYF
CDR3 DNA: TGCGCCAGCAGCCCGGGACAGTTCTCCTACGAGCAGTACTTC

V gene: TRBV7-2
J gene: TRBJ2-3
D gene: TRBD1
clone size: NA
CDR3 protein: CASSLDRGADTQYF
CDR3 DNA: TGTGCCAGCAGCTTGGACAGGGGGGCCGATACGCAGTATTTT

V gene: TRBV28
J gene: TRBJ2-2
D gene: NA
clone size: few
CDR3 protein: CASSLSYRGTGELFF
CDR3 DNA: TGTGCCAGCAGTTTATCCTATCGGGGCACCGGGGAGCTGTTTTTT

V gene: TRBV10-1
J gene: TRBJ2-7
D gene: TRBD1
clone size: NA
CDR3 protein: CASSMGQGYEQYF
CDR3 DNA: TGCGCCAGCAGTATGGGACAGGGCTACGAGCAGTACTTC

V gene: TRBV5-1
J gene: TRBJ2-5
D gene: TRBD2
clone size: NA
CDR3 protein: CASSATSGRQETQYF
CDR3 DNA: TGCGCCAGCAGCGCTACTAGCGGACGTCAAGAGACCCAGTACTTC

V gene: TRBV18
J gene: TRBJ2-7
D gene: TRBD1
clone size: NA
CDR3 protein: CASSPGQGTYEQYF
CDR3 DNA: TGTGCCAGCTCACCGGGACAGGGGACCTACGAGCAGTACTTC

V gene: TRBV4-2
J gene: TRBJ2-5
D gene: TRBD2
clone size: NA
CDR3 protein: CASSQVGAGTQETQYF
CDR3 DNA: TGTGCCAGCAGCCAAGTAGGAGCGGGGACCCAAGAGACCCAGTACTTC

V gene: TRBV5-1
J gene: TRBJ1-1
D gene: TRBD1
clone size: NA
CDR3 protein: CASSQGANTEAFF
CDR3 DNA: TGCGCCAGCAGCCAGGGGGCAAACACTGAAGCTTTCTTT

V gene: TRBV5-1
J gene: TRBJ1-3
D gene: NA
clone size: NA
CDR3 protein: CASSFGAVGSGNTIYF
CDR3 DNA: TGCGCCAGCAGCTTTGGAGCCGTCGGCTCTGGAAACACCATATATTTT

V gene: TRBV5-1
J gene: TRBJ2-3
D gene: TRBD2
clone size: NA
CDR3 protein: CASSLNSGLGDTQYF
CDR3 DNA: TGCGCCAGCAGCTTGAATAGCGGGTTGGGGGATACGCAGTATTTT

V gene: TRBV5-4
J gene: TRBJ1-3
D gene: TRBD1
clone size: once
CDR3 protein: CASSRTGAGNTIYF
CDR3 DNA: TGTGCCAGCAGCCGCACAGGGGCTGGAAACACCATATATTTT

V gene: TRBV28
J gene: TRBJ1-1
D gene: NA
clone size: NA
CDR3 protein: CASSSGGRNTEAFF
CDR3 DNA: TGTGCCAGCAGTTCCGGGGGGAGGAACACTGAAGCTTTCTTT

V gene: TRBV5-1
J gene: TRBJ2-5
D gene: NA
clone size: few
CDR3 protein: CASSLGQIETQYF
CDR3 DNA: TGCGCCAGCAGCTTGGGACAGATAGAGACCCAGTACTTC

V gene: TRBV6-6
J gene: TRBJ1-2
D gene: NA
clone size: few
CDR3 protein: CASSTLQGSDGYTF
CDR3 DNA: TGTGCCAGCAGTACTCTACAGGGAAGCGATGGCTACACCTTC

V gene: TRBV5-1
J gene: TRBJ1-2
D gene: NA
clone size: NA
CDR3 protein: CASSRSDSNYGYTF
CDR3 DNA: TGCGCCAGCAGCAGGTCGGACAGTAACTATGGCTACACCTTC

V gene: TRBV7-2
J gene: TRBJ1-5
D gene: NA
clone size: NA
CDR3 protein: CASSLTGQQPQHF
CDR3 DNA: TGTGCCAGCAGCTTAACAGGGCAACAGCCCCAGCATTTT

V gene: TRBV28
J gene: TRBJ1-6
D gene: NA
clone size: NA
CDR3 protein: CASKGPVRANSPLHF
CDR3 DNA: TGTGCTAGCAAAGGCCCCGTCAGGGCTAATTCACCCCTCCACTTT

V gene: TRBV7-9
J gene: TRBJ2-1
D gene: TRBD2
clone size: NA
CDR3 protein: CASSLAGRGVVNEQFF
CDR3 DNA: TGTGCCAGCAGCTTAGCGGGGCGGGGGGTGGTCAATGAGCAGTTCTTC

V gene: TRBV6-5
J gene: TRBJ2-3
D gene: NA
clone size: NA
CDR3 protein: CASSYESGYTQYF
CDR3 DNA: TGTGCCAGCAGTTACGAATCTGGCTATACGCAGTATTTT

V gene: TRBV5-1
J gene: TRBJ2-2
D gene: TRBD2
clone size: NA
CDR3 protein: CASNQLAGVAGELFF
CDR3 DNA: TGCGCCAGCAACCAACTAGCGGGGGTCGCCGGGGAGCTGTTTTTT

V gene: TRBV9
J gene: TRBJ2-3
D gene: TRBD2
clone size: NA
CDR3 protein: CASSLGTSGWGDTQYF
CDR3 DNA: TGTGCCAGCAGCCTCGGGACTAGCGGGTGGGGGGATACGCAGTATTTT

V gene: TRBV18
J gene: TRBJ1-5
D gene: NA
clone size: NA
CDR3 protein: CASSPGRSNQPQHF
CDR3 DNA: TGTGCCAGCTCACCCGGCAGGTCAAATCAGCCCCAGCATTTT

V gene: TRBV6-1
J gene: TRBJ1-5
D gene: NA
clone size: NA
CDR3 protein: CATATAGGNQPQHF
CDR3 DNA: TGTGCCACCGCGACCGCCGGAGGGAATCAGCCCCAGCATTTT